This T cell receptor beta chain emerged from a study of shared clonotypes between healthy human individuals. TCRdb's copy holds only in-frame clones and misses some; the assay was immunoSEQ multiplex PCR. The data contain approximately 2.1 million clones, 90% to 95% of them singletons. Losses at the gene ends were 5 bases for V and 10 bases for J; bases not matched to a gene: 12. This CDR3 has 16 amino acids. Germline V CDR1 and CDR2: SGHTA, FQGNSA. This sequence was found in a man aged 18 to 29 in good health. Some clones in this sample may be carry-over from other donors' samples. The material sequenced was naive CD4+ T cells from PBMCs. Subset given: CD45RA+ positively selected. The chain combines TRBV7-2 with TRBJ2-3; 13 nucleotides line up with TRBD2. CDR3 coding DNA: TGTGCCAGCAGCGCCGCCTCGGGACTAGCGGGGTTAGCGCAGTATTTT. Its translation is CASSAASGLAGLAQYF.